This T cell receptor (beta chain) was obtained from a study of monozygotic twins with inflammatory bowel disease. Note on this clonotype: Its antigen is not identified.

Study-level findings and limits: The analysis did not separate different T cell subtypes. Fewer shared clonotypes with others were found in IBD patients than in healthy twins, especially with disease activity.

There were 3500 ng of total RNA used for each TCR library. Per sample, reverse transcription was split into eight reactions. One entry per CDR3 protein, without DNA, is what TCRdb gives after re-calling the 5' RACE reads. This table holds 300,000 to 350,000 distinct CDR3 sequences. The CDR3 has 15 amino acids. CDR1 and CDR2 from the germline V gene are DFQATT and SNEGSKA (reference sequence). Input material: blood. The TCR was taken from a human donor with ulcerative colitis or Crohn's disease, or a healthy co-twin of an affected twin (not recorded which). The J gene is TRBJ1-1, the V gene TRBV20-1. The CDR3 loop is CSARDFQEVNTEAFF.